These 20 T cell receptor beta chains share one sample of origin, sequenced in a study of T cell responses to AZD1222 COVID-19 vaccine. Only in-frame clones appear in the TCRdb table, and some are missing; sequencing was by immunoSEQ multiplex PCR. In the table there are 150,000 to 200,000 clones, approximately 92% of which are singletons. This sample comprised peripheral blood, obtained on day 0 of AZD1222 vaccination. Receptor source: an adult in good health.

This chain joins TRBV4-3 and TRBJ2-3; D may be TRBD1 or TRBD2 (5 bases each). The CDR3 loop spans 13 amino acids. Germline assignment: CDR1 LGHNA and CDR2 YSLEER. V dropped 4 bases and J dropped 3 bases, with 8 bases sitting between them. The CDR3 DNA reads TGCGCCAGCAGCCGGGGACGGACAGATACGCAGTATTTT. Its protein product is CASSRGRTDTQYF.

This chain links TRBV19 with TRBJ1-2; 7 nucleotides align to TRBD1. Germline values: CDR1 LNHDA, CDR2 SQIVND (reference sequence). V lost 5 bases and J lost 7; bases outside the gene matches: 10. There are 14 residues in the CDR3. CDR3 in DNA: TGTGCCAGTAGTCATCGGGACAGCCTAGTTGGCTACACCTTC. It is translated as CASSHRDSLVGYTF.

CDR3 nucleotides: TGTGCCAGCAGTTTGAGGACAGATACGCAGTATTTT. This translates into CASSLRTDTQYF. The chain couples TRBV12-3 or TRBV12-4 to TRBJ2-3; D gene unclear. CDR3 length equals 12 residues. Trimming cost V 3 bases and J 3 bases, with 4 bases left between them.

The CDR3 region has the DNA TGCGCCAGCAGCCCCGCTGGCAGGCGTGAAAAACTGTTTTTT. Translation gives CASSPAGRREKLFF. This chain joins TRBV4-1 and TRBJ1-4; no clear D gene. CDR3 length: 14 residues. V was shortened by 4 bases and J by 7 bases, with 13 bases between the two germline ends. Germline V gene sequence: CDR1 MGHRA, CDR2 YSYEKL.

The chain joins TRBV21-1 to TRBJ2-4. TRBV21-1 corresponds to a pseudogene. CDR3 length equals 19 residues. The CDR3 sequence: CASSTQDDHDNFAKNIQYF. CDR3 nucleotides: TGTGCCAGCAGCACGCAGGACGACCATGATAATTTTGCCAAAAACATTCAGTACTTC.

The chain links TRBV28 to TRBJ1-5; D is ambiguous. With 6 bases removed from V and 0 bases from J, the gap between germline ends came to 15 bases. The CDR3 sequence is 16 residues long. Looked up from germline, CDR1 is MDHEN and CDR2 is SYDVKM. The CDR3 DNA is TGTGCCAGCAGGTTACGAGGGCATTCTAGCAATCAGCCCCAGCATTTT. Its protein product is CASRLRGHSSNQPQHF.

The V gene is TRBV5-4, the J gene TRBJ1-5; 11 bases line up with TRBD1. Looked up from germline, CDR1 is SGHNT and CDR2 is YYREEE (reference sequence). This CDR3 has 17 amino acids. V dropped 4 bases and J dropped 3; count of bases not matched to a gene: 9. The CDR3 region has the DNA TGTGCCAGCAGCGACGGGGACAGGGGGGCGGCCAATCAGCCCCAGCATTTT. It codes for CASSDGDRGAANQPQHF.

The CDR3 coding sequence is TGTGCCAGCAGCCCGAGTACAGGGGGTACTGAAGCTTTCTTT. Translating gives CASSPSTGGTEAFF. This rearrangement joins TRBV7-6 to TRBJ1-1; 8 positions agree with TRBD1. The CDR3 is made up of 14 amino acids. Germline V gene sequence: CDR1 SGHVS, CDR2 FNYEAQ. The V and J ends lost 5 bases and 5 bases, in that order; junction bases with no gene match: 7.

The chain combines TRBV6-5 with TRBJ2-1; 9 bases match TRBD2. The CDR3 is made up of 14 amino acids. The trim removed 3 bases at V and 7 bases at J, leaving 4 bases unmatched. CDR1 MNHEY and CDR2 SVGAGI come from the germline V gene. CDR3 sequence: CASSYAGGVNEQFF. The CDR3 DNA reads as TGTGCCAGCAGTTATGCGGGGGGGGTAAATGAGCAGTTCTTC.

This chain joins TRBV28 and TRBJ1-2, with TRBD1 matching 9 bases. Germline V gene lookup returns CDR1 MDHEN and CDR2 SYDVKM. V lost 5 bases and J lost 5; bases outside the gene matches: 6. This CDR3 is 14 amino acids long. The CDR3 is CASSQGQGGYGYTF. In nucleotides, the CDR3 is TGTGCCAGCAGTCAGGGACAGGGAGGATATGGCTACACCTTC.

The V and J genes are TRBV20-1 and TRBJ2-7; TRBD2 is a possible D gene (6 bases). Germline V gene data show CDR1 as DFQATT and CDR2 as SNEGSKA (reference sequence). The CDR3 runs 11 residues. V lost 2 bases, J lost 9 bases, and 11 bases lay in between. DNA of the CDR3: TGCAGTGCTAGATGGACTACCCTGCAGTACTTC. It translates to CSARWTTLQYF.

The chain combines TRBV27 with TRBJ1-2; D is perhaps TRBD1 (5 bases). The CDR3 spans 14 residues. V lost 5 bases, J lost 8 bases, and 18 bases lay in between. Germline CDR1 MNHEY, CDR2 SMNVEV (reference sequence). The CDR3 spells CASSPWGGQKGYTF. The DNA for the CDR3 is TGTGCCAGCAGTCCCTGGGGGGGTCAGAAAGGCTACACCTTC.

The chain couples TRBV5-1 to TRBJ1-6; a possible D gene is TRBD1 (6 bases). V was shortened by 5 bases and J by 5 bases, with 14 bases between the two germline ends. In germline, CDR1 is SGHRS, CDR2 YFSETQ. This CDR3 comprises 15 residues. DNA for the CDR3: TGCGCCAGCAGACCCACAGGGACCGATAATTCACCCCTCCACTTT. It is translated as CASRPTGTDNSPLHF.

This clone showed up just once. The chain carries TRBV5-4 and TRBJ2-5; D may match TRBD1 or TRBD2 (5 bases each). This CDR3 contains 18 residues. Looked up from germline, CDR1 is SGHNT and CDR2 is YYREEE (reference sequence). Trimming removed 0 bases at V and 5 bases at J, with 23 bases between. The CDR3 here is CASSLDAKLAGYGETQYF. In DNA, the CDR3 is TGTGCCAGCAGCTTGGACGCAAAGCTAGCAGGGTATGGGGAGACCCAGTACTTC.

The chain combines TRBV3-1 (or the pseudogene TRBV3-2) with TRBJ1-4; D might be TRBD1 (6 bases). Germline values: CDR1 LGHDT, CDR2 YNNKEL (reference sequence). The V and J ends lost 1 base and 7 bases respectively, with 13 bases between them. The CDR3 spans 15 residues. The CDR3, as DNA: TGTGCCAGCAGCCAAGTTTTCGAAGGGGGTGAAAAACTGTTTTTT. It specifies CASSQVFEGGEKLFF.

This clone appeared once. The chain couples TRBV25-1 to TRBJ1-1; D call uncertain. Germline lookup yields CDR1 MGHDK and CDR2 SYGVNS. V gave up 5 bases and J gave up 1 base, with 5 bases separating them. The CDR3 loop spans 12 amino acids. CDR3 amino acids: CASSPGNTEAFF. In nucleotides, the CDR3 is TGTGCCAGCAGTCCAGGGAACACTGAAGCTTTCTTT.

This clone appeared once. The chain links TRBV11-1 to TRBJ1-2, with D perhaps matching TRBD1 (6 bases). This CDR3 is 15 amino acids long. V was pared by 1 base and J by 8 bases, with 17 bases between. Germline CDR1 reads SGHAT; CDR2 reads FQDESV (reference sequence). This chain's CDR3 is CASSLEAGDARGYTF. The CDR3 DNA sequence: TGTGCCAGCAGCTTAGAGGCAGGGGACGCGCGCGGCTACACCTTC.

The J gene is TRBJ1-2, the V gene TRBV12-3 or TRBV12-4, with D uncertain. Trimming stripped 3 bases from V and 5 bases from J, with 7 bases between. The CDR3 loop spans 12 amino acids. The CDR3 nucleotides read TGTGCCAGCAGTTTTGAGGGATATGGCTACACCTTC. Protein sequence: CASSFEGYGYTF.

This chain uses TRBV6-4 with TRBJ2-2; TRBD1 matches 7 bases. V dropped 1 base and J dropped 4; count of bases not matched to a gene: 6. The germline CDR1 and CDR2 sequences are MRHNA and SNTAGT. The length of the CDR3 is 16 residues. DNA for the CDR3: TGTGCCAGCAGTGACTGCGGACAGGCAATCACCGGGGAGCTGTTTTTT. The encoded protein is CASSDCGQAITGELFF.

The chain is built from TRBV13 and TRBJ1-1; D is ambiguous. Trimming left V 5 bases short and J 3 bases short, with 13 bases between. Germline CDR1 is PRHDT and CDR2 is FYEKMQ (reference sequence). The CDR3 has 14 amino acids. In DNA, the CDR3 is TGTGCCAGCAGCCCAACGACACGGTACACTGAAGCTTTCTTT. It is translated as CASSPTTRYTEAFF.